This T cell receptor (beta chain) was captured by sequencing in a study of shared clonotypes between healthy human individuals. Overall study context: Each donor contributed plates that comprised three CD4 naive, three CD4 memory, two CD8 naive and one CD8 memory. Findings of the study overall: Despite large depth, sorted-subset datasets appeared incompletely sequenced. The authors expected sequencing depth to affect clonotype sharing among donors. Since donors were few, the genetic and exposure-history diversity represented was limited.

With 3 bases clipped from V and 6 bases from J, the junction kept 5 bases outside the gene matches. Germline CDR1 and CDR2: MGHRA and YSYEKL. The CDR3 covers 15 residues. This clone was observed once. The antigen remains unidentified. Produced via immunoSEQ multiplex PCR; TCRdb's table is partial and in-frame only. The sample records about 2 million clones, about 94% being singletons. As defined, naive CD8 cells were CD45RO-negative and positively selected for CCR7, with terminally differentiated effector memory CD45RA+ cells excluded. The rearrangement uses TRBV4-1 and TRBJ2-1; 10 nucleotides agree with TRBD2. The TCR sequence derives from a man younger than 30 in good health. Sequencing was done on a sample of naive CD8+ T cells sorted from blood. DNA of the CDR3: TGCGCCAGCAGCCAGGTAGCGGGAGGTGGCAATGAGCAGTTCTTC. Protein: CASSQVAGGGNEQFF.